This note documents a single T cell receptor beta chain sequence. The data were taken from a study of T cells in Graves' hyperthyroidism and ophthalmopathy. It was RNA transcripts that yielded the amplified TCR beta CDR3 regions. The primer set for the first-round RT-PCR of the TCR CDR3 was HTBI. TCRdb passed the multiplex PCR reads through MiXCR, listing each CDR3 protein once. The sample gives fewer than 650,000 distinct CDR3 sequences, approximately 15% of which show up once; almost 6% is in the top ten. Per the germline V gene, CDR1 is LGHDT and CDR2 is YNNKEL (reference sequence). The CDR3 totals 14 residues. V lost 1 base and J 14 bases, leaving 15 bases between the germline ends.

The chain joins TRBV3-1 to TRBJ1-6; D uncertain. Sequenced: blood. This receptor was identified in a woman aged 25 to 45 with Graves' hyperthyroidism that later progressed to Graves' ophthalmopathy. CDR3 sequence: CASSQARDRPALHF. Written as DNA, the CDR3 is TGTGCCAGCAGCCAAGCGCGCGACCGTCCGGCCCTCCACTTT.